This TCR beta chain was sequenced during a study of shared clonotypes between healthy human individuals. CDR1 and CDR2 (germline): WNHNN, SYGVQD (reference sequence). The V and J ends lost 9 bases and 6 bases, in that order; junction bases with no gene match: 16. This CDR3 is built from 16 residues. Sequencing used immunoSEQ multiplex PCR; TCRdb keeps in-frame clones, though not all of them. There are around 450,000 clones in the sample; about 85% occur only once, and less than 15% lies in the top ten. The clonotype originates from a woman between 35 and 50 years old in good health. Some clones in this sample may be carry-over from other donors' samples. The sample comprised PBMCs. The chain employs TRBV10-1 and TRBJ2-1; 8 nucleotides line up with TRBD1. CDR3 sequence reads: CARAPLPRTGPNEQFF. The CDR3 nucleotides are TGCGCCAGAGCTCCCTTGCCCAGGACAGGGCCCAATGAGCAGTTCTTC.